This T cell receptor beta chain was sequenced in a study of glioma-infiltrating T cells after dendritic cell vaccination (dated by TCRdb to 2016 to 2017). A note on the overall study: The cohort comprised around 15 glioblastoma patients from Phase I and II dendritic cell vaccination trials, 9 newly diagnosed and 6 with recurrent disease. Each patient got three intradermal injections of the dendritic cell vaccine, spaced at biweekly intervals, in the arm below the axilla. The vaccine consisted of monocyte-derived dendritic cells cultured about 7 days with IL-4 and GM-CSF, then pulsed overnight with autologous tumor lysate. Survival after dendritic cell vaccination was correlated with TCR sequencing metrics such as TIL content and the overlap between tumor and blood repertoires. Between the early 2000s and the early 2010s, the patients were given dendritic cell vaccination pulsed with autologous tumor lysate. Deep sequencing of TCR beta CDR3 regions was used to quantify tumor-infiltrating lymphocyte content and compare tumor and blood repertoires in dendritic cell-vaccinated glioblastoma patients. Broad study findings and their caveats: Longer time to progression and overall survival after dendritic cell vaccination were predicted by higher estimated pretreatment TIL content. The cohort was small and heterogeneous, and full blood and tumor sets were available for few patients, with initial-recurrent tumor pairs available for even fewer patients. TCR clonality showed no direct relationship with survival, which suggests that a diverse polyclonal response may be important. The three-group TCR overlap response model was characterized as speculative, and prospective validation of the model was stated to be required.

Notes on this clone: Its antigen target is currently unknown. Qualities for individual bases were not recorded, and no much larger clone is one base off.

CDR1 and CDR2 (KGHSH, LQKENI) derive from the germline V gene. V and J lose 3 bases and 4 bases, and a span of 21 bases separates them. The CDR3, from cysteine to phenylalanine, totals 18 residues. Left in the record is the CDR3 DNA by itself, 54 bases read in frame from the first base. Patients were selected on the basis of adequate residual fresh-frozen tumor tissue and more than two years of available survival data. An isocitrate dehydrogenase mutation was not carried by any of the glioblastoma patients, although molecular status was otherwise variable. PBMC were collected before vaccination, two weeks after the third vaccination, and at tumor progression if tumor progression occurred. The Qiagen DNeasy Blood extraction Kit was used to extract genomic DNA. Using the immunoSEQ assay, TCRB CDR3 regions were amplified from 2 micrograms of genomic DNA, or from all available DNA when less than that was on hand. Multiplex PCR used 60 forward primers for TCR V beta segments and 13 reverse primers for J beta segments. To estimate the number of reads per starting template, synthetic control templates were added to each sample at limiting dilution. Reads of 87 bp were generated by sequencing on the Illumina HiSeq System. As for the authors' bioinformatics: PCR and sequencing errors were removed by a nearest neighbor algorithm that merged closely related sequences. TCR overlap was measured as the percentage of unique tumor TCR beta sequences also present in the same patient's peripheral blood. The table was pulled from immuneACCESS by TCRdb, which kept in-frame rearrangements only. Such tables lose some clones; where checked, under half of the loss comes from unresolved V genes, and the rest has no known cause. That table furnishes V, J and clone size, whereas the DNA furnished D and trimming. Recorded for this sample are roughly 20,000 clones; around 74% of them occurred a single time. Together, the top ten hold approximately 35% of the sample.

The V gene is TRBV18 and the J gene is TRBJ2-2; a tentative D match to TRBD1 spans 6 bases. Here the sequenced sample was blood, taken before dendritic cell vaccination. The clonotype comes from a human donor with glioblastoma. The CDR3 corresponds to CASSPTSRYRAPTGELFF. At the DNA level, the sequence is TGTGCCAGCTCACCCACCTCTCGTTACAGGGCCCCCACCGGGGAGCTGTTTTTT.